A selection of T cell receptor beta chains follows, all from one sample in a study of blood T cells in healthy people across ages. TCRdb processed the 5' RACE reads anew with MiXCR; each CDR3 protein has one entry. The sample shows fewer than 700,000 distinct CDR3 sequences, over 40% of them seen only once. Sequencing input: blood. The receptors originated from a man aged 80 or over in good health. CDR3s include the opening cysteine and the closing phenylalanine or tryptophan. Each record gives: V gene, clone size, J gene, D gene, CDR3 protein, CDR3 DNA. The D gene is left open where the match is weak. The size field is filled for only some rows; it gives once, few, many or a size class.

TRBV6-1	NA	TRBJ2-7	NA	CASSEGRGGNYGQYF	TGTGCCAGCAGTGAAGGTCGGGGAGGAAACTACGGGCAGTACTTC
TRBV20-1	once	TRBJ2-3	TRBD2	CSAIAGGYTDTQYF	TGCAGTGCGATAGCGGGGGGGTACACAGATACGCAGTATTTT
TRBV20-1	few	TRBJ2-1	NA	CSARDRAGANYNEQFF	TGCAGTGCTAGAGATCGGGCGGGTGCCAACTACAATGAGCAGTTCTTC
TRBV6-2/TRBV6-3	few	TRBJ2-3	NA	CASRETGSTDTQYF	TGTGCCAGCAGGGAGACAGGTTCCACAGATACGCAGTATTTT
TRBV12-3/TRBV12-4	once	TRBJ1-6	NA	CASSLLQGVDSPLHF	TGTGCCAGCAGTTTGCTTCAGGGTGTAGATTCACCCCTCCACTTT
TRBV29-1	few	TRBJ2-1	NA	CSVGRASGNEQFF	TGCAGCGTTGGGAGGGCGTCGGGAAATGAGCAGTTCTTC
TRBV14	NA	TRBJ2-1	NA	CASSQVSGNEQFF	TGTGCCAGCAGCCAAGTAAGTGGGAATGAGCAGTTCTTC
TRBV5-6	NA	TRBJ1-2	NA	CASSLVRRGTPGANYGYTF	TGTGCCAGCAGCTTGGTCCGCCGTGGGACACCCGGAGCTAACTATGGCTACACCTTC
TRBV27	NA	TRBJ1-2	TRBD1	CASVTGWDGYTF	TGTGCCAGTGTGACAGGGTGGGATGGCTACACCTTC
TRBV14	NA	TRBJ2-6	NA	CASSRYSGANVLTF	TGTGCCAGCAGCCGATACTCTGGGGCCAACGTCCTGACTTTC
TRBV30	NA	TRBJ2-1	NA	CAWRGGSNNEQFF	TGTGCCTGGAGGGGGGGCTCCAACAATGAGCAGTTCTTC
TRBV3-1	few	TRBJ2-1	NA	CASSNRRDEQFF	TGTGCCAGCAGCAACCGTCGGGATGAGCAGTTCTTC
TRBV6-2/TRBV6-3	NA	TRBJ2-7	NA	CASSKDPTGSYEQYF	TGTGCCAGCAGTAAAGACCCAACCGGCTCCTACGAGCAGTACTTC
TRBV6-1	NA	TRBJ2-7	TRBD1	CASSRQGTSYEQYF	TGTGCCAGCTCTAGACAGGGGACCTCCTACGAGCAGTACTTC
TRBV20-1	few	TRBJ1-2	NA	CSAHMEEKSYGYTF	TGCAGTGCTCACATGGAGGAGAAAAGCTATGGCTACACCTTC
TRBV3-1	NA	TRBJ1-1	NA	CASSQDLGEAFF	TGTGCCAGCAGCCAAGATTTAGGGGAAGCTTTCTTT
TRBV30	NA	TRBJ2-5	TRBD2	CASPGLADQETQYF	TGTGCCAGCCCGGGACTAGCGGACCAAGAGACCCAGTACTTC
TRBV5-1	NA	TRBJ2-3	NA	CASSLLDTGDTQYF	TGCGCCAGCAGCTTATTGGACACGGGAGATACGCAGTATTTT
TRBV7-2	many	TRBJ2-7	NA	CASSLNPTRDASSYEQYF	TGTGCCAGCAGCCTAAATCCCACCCGGGACGCCAGCTCCTACGAGCAGTACTTC
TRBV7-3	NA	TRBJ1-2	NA	CASSPDSRNYGYTF	TGTGCCAGCAGCCCGGATTCGCGTAACTATGGCTACACCTTC
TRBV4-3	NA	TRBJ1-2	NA	CASSQGDGADDYGYTF	TGCGCCAGCAGCCAAGGGGACGGGGCGGATGATTATGGCTACACCTTC
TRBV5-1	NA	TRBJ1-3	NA	CASSLDGNSRNTIYF	TGCGCCAGCAGCTTGGATGGCAACAGCAGAAACACCATATATTTT
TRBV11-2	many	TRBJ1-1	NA	CASSLDRGTEAFF	TGTGCCAGCAGCTTAGACCGGGGCACTGAAGCTTTCTTT
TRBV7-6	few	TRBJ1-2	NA	CASSLEGRFSYLGYTF	TGTGCCAGCAGCTTAGAGGGCAGGTTCTCTTATTTAGGCTACACCTTC
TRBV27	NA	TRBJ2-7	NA	CASRTLGGGNDEQYF	TGTGCCAGCAGGACCCTCGGTGGGGGTAATGACGAGCAGTACTTC
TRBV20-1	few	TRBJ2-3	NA	CSASKGPDTQYF	TGCAGTGCTAGCAAAGGGCCAGATACGCAGTATTTT
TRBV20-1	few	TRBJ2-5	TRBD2	CSASKAGALRETQYF	TGCAGTGCTAGTAAAGCGGGGGCTCTTAGAGAGACCCAGTACTTC
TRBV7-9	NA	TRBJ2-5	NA	CASSLTGGLKTQYF	TGTGCCAGCAGCTTGACGGGGGGCTTAAAGACCCAGTACTTC
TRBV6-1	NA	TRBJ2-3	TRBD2	CASLTSGAGDTQYF	TGTGCCAGCCTGACTAGCGGGGCAGGGGATACGCAGTATTTT
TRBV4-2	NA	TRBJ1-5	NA	CASSSPGSGQPQHF	TGTGCCAGCAGCTCTCCAGGAAGCGGGCAGCCCCAGCATTTT
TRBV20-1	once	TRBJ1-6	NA	CSALQRGGMVNSPLHF	TGCAGTGCCCTCCAGAGGGGGGGGATGGTGAATTCACCCCTCCACTTT
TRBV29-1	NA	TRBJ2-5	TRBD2	CSVAPLAGETQYF	TGCAGCGTCGCACCTCTAGCGGGGGAGACCCAGTACTTC
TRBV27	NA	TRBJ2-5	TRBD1	CAGTGGRGKETQYF	TGTGCCGGGACAGGGGGCCGGGGTAAAGAGACCCAGTACTTC
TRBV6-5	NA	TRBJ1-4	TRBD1	CASSRDREREKLFF	TGTGCCAGCAGCAGAGACAGGGAACGTGAAAAACTGTTTTTT
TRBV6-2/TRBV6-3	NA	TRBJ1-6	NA	CASNRFYNSPLHF	TGTGCCAGCAACCGCTTCTATAATTCACCCCTCCACTTT
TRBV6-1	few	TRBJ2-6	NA	CASSEATGWANVLTF	TGTGCCAGCAGTGAAGCTACAGGTTGGGCCAACGTCCTGACTTTC
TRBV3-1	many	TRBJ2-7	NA	CASSQLQGYNEQYF	TGTGCCAGCAGCCAACTACAGGGCTACAATGAGCAGTACTTC
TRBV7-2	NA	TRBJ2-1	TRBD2	CASSLGLAGVIEQFF	TGTGCCAGCAGCCTGGGACTAGCGGGAGTTATTGAGCAGTTCTTC
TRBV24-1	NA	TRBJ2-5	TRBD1	CATSDYRGRMGNEQYF	TGTGCCACCAGTGATTACAGGGGGCGCATGGGCAATGAGCAGTACTTC
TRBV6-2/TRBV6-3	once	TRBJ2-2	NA	CASLIGTPTGELFF	TGTGCCAGCTTGATCGGGACACCCACCGGGGAGCTGTTTTTT
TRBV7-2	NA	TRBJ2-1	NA	CASSLDSGATGNEQFF	TGTGCCAGCAGCTTAGATTCAGGGGCAACAGGCAATGAGCAGTTCTTC
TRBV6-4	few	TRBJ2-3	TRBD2	CASSAGGNRDTQYF	TGTGCCAGCAGCGCGGGGGGAAACAGGGATACGCAGTATTTT
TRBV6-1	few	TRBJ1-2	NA	CASSGIYGYTF	TGTGCCTCCTCGGGCATCTATGGCTACACCTTC
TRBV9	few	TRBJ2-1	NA	CASSVLERLATYNEQFF	TGTGCCAGCAGCGTATTGGAAAGGCTAGCCACCTACAATGAGCAGTTCTTC
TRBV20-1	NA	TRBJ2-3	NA	CSVYMGSTDTQYF	TGCAGTGTCTACATGGGGAGCACAGATACGCAGTATTTT
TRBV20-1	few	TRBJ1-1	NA	CSAPSLTEAFF	TGCAGTGCTCCCAGTTTGACTGAAGCTTTCTTT
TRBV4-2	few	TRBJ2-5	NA	CASSQRGAQETQYF	TGTGCCAGCAGCCAACGAGGGGCCCAAGAGACCCAGTACTTC
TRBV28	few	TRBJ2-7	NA	CASSSAGQNVAQYF	TGTGCCAGCAGTTCGGCCGGACAGAATGTCGCCCAGTACTTC
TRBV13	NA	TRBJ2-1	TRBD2	CASSSRTSGGQEQFF	TGTGCCAGCAGCTCCCGGACTAGCGGGGGCCAAGAGCAGTTCTTC
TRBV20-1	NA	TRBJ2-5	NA	CSASVQETQYF	TGCAGTGCTTCAGTCCAAGAGACCCAGTACTTC
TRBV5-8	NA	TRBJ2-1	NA	CASSSKGSKQFF	TGTGCCAGCAGCTCTAAAGGGTCTAAGCAGTTCTTC
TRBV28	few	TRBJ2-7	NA	CASSSPNPLQSPQNEQYF	TGTGCCAGCAGTTCCCCGAACCCCCTCCAGAGTCCTCAGAACGAGCAGTACTTC
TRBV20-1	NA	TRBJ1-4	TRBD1	CSALIRDRAGEKLFF	TGCAGTGCTCTAATTCGGGACAGGGCTGGTGAAAAACTGTTTTTT
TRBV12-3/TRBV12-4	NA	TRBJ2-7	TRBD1	CASSTGTGHEQYF	TGTGCCAGCAGCACCGGGACAGGGCACGAGCAGTACTTC
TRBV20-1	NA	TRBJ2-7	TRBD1	CSARDTGALSYEQYF	TGCAGTGCTAGAGATACAGGGGCCCTTTCCTACGAGCAGTACTTC
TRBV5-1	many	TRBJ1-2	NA	CASSLDTNYGYTF	TGCGCCAGCAGCTTGGACACGAACTATGGCTACACCTTC
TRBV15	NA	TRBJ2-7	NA	CALWIGQWYEQYF	TGTGCTTTATGGATAGGACAGTGGTACGAGCAGTACTTC